The rows below give T cell receptor beta chains drawn from one sample of a study of metastatic and nonmetastatic thyroid tumors. TCRdb reprocessed the PCR reads via MiXCR. The table records about 24,000 clones, roughly a quarter of them present only once. The sample comprised tumor tissue. Every receptor here comes from a male donor with papillary thyroid cancer or a benign thyroid nodule (not recorded which). Some clones in this sample may be carry-over from other donors' samples. The CDR3 runs from the conserved cysteine through the conserved F or W. Each record gives: clone size, D gene, V gene, J gene, CDR3 length, CDR3 protein, CDR3 DNA. A D gene is named only where the DNA matches it firmly. Size is stated for part of the rows, as once, few or many counts, or as a class when the clone is expanded.

size: many; D: TRBD2; V: TRBV12-3/TRBV12-4; J: TRBJ2-2; length: 18; CDR3: CASRLTRPGLRLAGELFF; DNA: TGTGCCAGCAGGTTAACCCGACCGGGACTACGTCTGGCCGGGGAGCTGTTTTTT
size: many; D: TRBD2; V: TRBV11-2; J: TRBJ2-5; length: 15; CDR3: CASSLGVAGGETQYF; DNA: TGTGCCAGCAGCTTAGGAGTAGCGGGAGGAGAGACCCAGTACTTC
size: NA; D: NA; V: TRBV11-2; J: TRBJ2-1; length: 17; CDR3: CASSLLSPSEIYNEQFF; DNA: TGTGCCAGCAGCTTACTATCGCCTAGCGAGATCTACAATGAGCAGTTCTTC
size: NA; D: TRBD1; V: TRBV11-1; J: TRBJ1-5; length: 17; CDR3: CASSLAQGVGGNQPQHF; DNA: TGTGCCAGCAGCTTAGCGCAGGGGGTAGGGGGCAATCAGCCCCAGCATTTT
size: few; D: NA; V: TRBV24-1; J: TRBJ1-2; length: 14; CDR3: CATSTRGINYGYTF; DNA: TGTGCCACCAGCACGAGAGGCATTAACTATGGCTACACCTTC
size: NA; D: NA; V: TRBV20-1; J: TRBJ1-2; length: 14; CDR3: CSARDGGPYYGYTF; DNA: TGCAGTGCTAGAGACGGGGGGCCCTACTATGGCTACACCTTC
size: NA; D: NA; V: TRBV4-1; J: TRBJ1-1; length: 11; CDR3: CASSHETEAFF; DNA: TGCGCCAGCAGCCACGAAACTGAAGCTTTCTTT
size: NA; D: TRBD1; V: TRBV20-1; J: TRBJ1-2; length: 13; CDR3: CSARTGANYVYTF; DNA: TGCAGTGCTCGGACAGGTGCTAACTATGTCTACACATTC
size: NA; D: NA; V: TRBV7-2; J: TRBJ2-1; length: 13; CDR3: CASSPVTCNEQFF; DNA: TGTGCCAGCAGCCCCGTGACTTGCAATGAGCAGTTCTTC
size: NA; D: TRBD1; V: TRBV6-4; J: TRBJ1-2; length: 14; CDR3: CASSDGTGGYGYTF; DNA: TGTGCCAGCAGTGACGGGACAGGGGGCTATGGCTACACCTTC
size: NA; D: TRBD2; V: TRBV3-1; J: TRBJ2-3; length: 17; CDR3: CVSSQWSSGRGTDTQYF; DNA: TGTGTCAGCAGCCAATGGTCGAGCGGGAGGGGGACAGATACGCAGTATTTT
size: few; D: NA; V: TRBV19; J: TRBJ1-5; length: 14; CDR3: CASSMSLSNQPQHF; DNA: TGTGCCAGTAGTATGAGCCTTAGCAATCAGCCCCAGCATTTT
size: few; D: NA; V: TRBV7-9; J: TRBJ2-5; length: 15; CDR3: CASSPPRGGMETQYF; DNA: TGTGCCAGCAGCCCACCCCGGGGCGGGATGGAGACCCAGTACTTC
size: many; D: TRBD2; V: TRBV20-1; J: TRBJ2-2; length: 16; CDR3: CSAILMTSGVTGELFF; DNA: TGCAGTGCTATCCTTATGACTAGCGGGGTCACCGGGGAGCTGTTTTTT
size: many; D: NA; V: TRBV28; J: TRBJ2-2; length: 15; CDR3: CASSQFRVNTGELFF; DNA: TGTGCCAGCAGCCAATTCAGGGTGAACACCGGGGAGCTGTTTTTT
size: many; D: NA; V: TRBV4-1; J: TRBJ2-7; length: 17; CDR3: CASSQERGPGAPYEQYF; DNA: TGCGCCAGCAGCCAAGAAAGGGGCCCGGGGGCCCCCTACGAGCAGTACTTC
size: many; D: NA; V: TRBV20-1; J: TRBJ2-7; length: 13; CDR3: CSAREVPSYEQYF; DNA: TGCAGTGCTAGAGAGGTTCCCTCCTACGAGCAGTACTTC
size: NA; D: TRBD2; V: TRBV11-3; J: TRBJ2-7; length: 13; CDR3: CASSYSGSPEQYF; DNA: TGTGCCAGCAGCTATAGCGGGAGCCCCGAGCAGTACTTC
size: many; D: TRBD1; V: TRBV18; J: TRBJ1-4; length: 16; CDR3: CASSLRPGQGDEKLFF; DNA: TGTGCCAGCTCACTACGGCCGGGACAGGGAGATGAAAAACTGTTTTTT
size: NA; D: TRBD2; V: TRBV20-1; J: TRBJ2-7; length: 14; CDR3: CSARDIAGLYEQYF; DNA: TGCAGTGCTAGAGATATAGCGGGACTATACGAGCAGTACTTC
size: few; D: NA; V: TRBV28; J: TRBJ2-1; length: 16; CDR3: CASSLGLRLRGTEQFF; DNA: TGTGCCAGCAGTTTAGGGCTTAGACTTCGTGGGACTGAGCAGTTCTTC
size: many; D: NA; V: TRBV4-1; J: TRBJ1-3; length: 17; CDR3: CASSQEWGSRSGNTIYF; DNA: TGCGCCAGCAGCCAAGAATGGGGGAGCCGCTCTGGAAACACCATATATTTT
size: many; D: NA; V: TRBV14; J: TRBJ2-5; length: 16; CDR3: CASSQVVAATQETQYF; DNA: TGTGCCAGCAGCCAAGTTGTGGCGGCGACCCAAGAGACCCAGTACTTC
size: NA; D: NA; V: TRBV12-3/TRBV12-4; J: TRBJ1-6; length: 14; CDR3: CASSLKGYNSPLHF; DNA: TGTGCCAGCAGTTTGAAAGGTTATAATTCACCCCTCCACTTT
size: medium-sized; D: NA; V: TRBV27; J: TRBJ1-2; length: 10; CDR3: CASYNYGYTF; DNA: TGTGCCAGTTATAACTATGGCTACACCTTC
size: few; D: NA; V: TRBV30; J: TRBJ1-1; length: 13; CDR3: CAWSVGRGSEAFF; DNA: TGTGCCTGGAGTGTCGGCAGGGGAAGTGAAGCTTTCTTT
size: many; D: TRBD2; V: TRBV5-1; J: TRBJ2-5; length: 17; CDR3: CASSSIGLAGSQETQYF; DNA: TGCGCCAGCAGCTCTATTGGACTAGCGGGAAGTCAAGAGACCCAGTACTTC
size: many; D: TRBD1; V: TRBV12-3/TRBV12-4; J: TRBJ1-6; length: 15; CDR3: CASSSSQGAGSPLHF; DNA: TGTGCCAGCAGTTCCTCACAGGGGGCGGGTTCACCCCTCCACTTT
size: NA; D: NA; V: TRBV7-2; J: TRBJ2-5; length: 16; CDR3: CASSRGASYPQETQYF; DNA: TGTGCCAGCAGTAGGGGAGCTAGCTACCCACAAGAGACCCAGTACTTC
size: many; D: TRBD2; V: TRBV18; J: TRBJ2-5; length: 17; CDR3: CASSPPTEREGKETQYF; DNA: TGTGCCAGCTCACCACCTACGGAGCGGGAGGGGAAAGAGACCCAGTACTTC
size: medium-sized; D: NA; V: TRBV6-1; J: TRBJ2-7; length: 13; CDR3: CASSDDSPYEQYF; DNA: TGTGCCAGCAGTGACGACAGCCCCTACGAGCAGTACTTC
size: many; D: NA; V: TRBV30; J: TRBJ2-1; length: 13; CDR3: CAGLSNLYNEQFF; DNA: TGTGCCGGCCTGTCCAACCTCTACAATGAGCAGTTCTTC
size: many; D: TRBD1; V: TRBV24-1; J: TRBJ2-1; length: 16; CDR3: CATTQQGALGYNEQFF; DNA: TGTGCCACCACCCAACAGGGGGCGCTAGGCTACAATGAGCAGTTCTTC
size: NA; D: NA; V: TRBV9; J: TRBJ1-2; length: 14; CDR3: CASSVGCSNDGYTF; DNA: TGTGCCAGCAGCGTAGGGTGTTCTAACGATGGCTACACCTTC
size: many; D: NA; V: TRBV5-1; J: TRBJ2-5; length: 14; CDR3: CASSLAPAQETQYF; DNA: TGCGCCAGCAGCTTGGCCCCGGCCCAAGAGACCCAGTACTTC
size: many; D: NA; V: TRBV9; J: TRBJ1-4; length: 16; CDR3: CASSPPGGGGAEKLFF; DNA: TGTGCCAGCAGCCCACCCGGGGGGGGGGGAGCCGAAAAACTGTTTTTT
size: NA; D: NA; V: TRBV5-1; J: TRBJ2-5; length: 14; CDR3: CASSRGQREETKYF; DNA: TGCGCCAGCAGCCGAGGACAGCGCGAAGAGACCAAGTACTTC
size: NA; D: NA; V: TRBV7-8; J: TRBJ2-7; length: 16; CDR3: CASSLGGPGTNYEQYF; DNA: TGTGCCAGCAGCTTAGGGGGCCCCGGGACCAACTACGAGCAGTACTTC
size: many; D: TRBD1; V: TRBV29-1; J: TRBJ2-5; length: 14; CDR3: CSVDPTGFLKTQYF; DNA: TGCAGCGTTGACCCGACAGGGTTTCTGAAGACCCAGTACTTC
size: many; D: NA; V: TRBV7-2; J: TRBJ2-1; length: 13; CDR3: CASSPGTYNEQFF; DNA: TGTGCCAGCAGCCCCGGGACTTACAATGAGCAGTTCTTC
size: many; D: NA; V: TRBV4-1; J: TRBJ1-2; length: 15; CDR3: CASSQDFAGNYGYTF; DNA: TGCGCCAGCAGCCAAGATTTCGCAGGAAACTATGGCTACACCTTC
size: many; D: TRBD1; V: TRBV27; J: TRBJ1-1; length: 14; CDR3: CASSLSRGVTEAFF; DNA: TGTGCCAGCAGTTTAAGCAGGGGGGTCACTGAAGCTTTCTTT
size: NA; D: TRBD2; V: TRBV20-1; J: TRBJ2-3; length: 15; CDR3: CSARSSGMRTDTQYF; DNA: TGCAGTGCTAGATCTAGCGGAATGCGCACAGATACGCAGTATTTT
size: NA; D: NA; V: TRBV20-1; J: TRBJ2-2; length: 14; CDR3: CSARAETATGELFF; DNA: TGCAGTGCTAGAGCCGAGACAGCAACCGGGGAGCTGTTTTTT
size: many; D: TRBD1; V: TRBV6-1; J: TRBJ2-5; length: 17; CDR3: CASSEGGTGGFQETQYF; DNA: TGTGCCAGCAGTGAAGGGGGAACAGGGGGCTTCCAAGAGACCCAGTACTTC
size: many; D: NA; V: TRBV6-1; J: TRBJ2-5; length: 18; CDR3: CASTFYFGKTGEEETQYF; DNA: TGTGCCAGCACCTTCTACTTTGGTAAAACAGGGGAGGAAGAGACCCAGTACTTC
size: medium-sized; D: TRBD2; V: TRBV11-2; J: TRBJ2-2; length: 16; CDR3: CASSFGTSGITGELFF; DNA: TGTGCCAGCAGCTTCGGGACTAGCGGGATCACCGGGGAGCTGTTTTTT
size: many; D: NA; V: TRBV18; J: TRBJ2-5; length: 12; CDR3: CASSPGPETQYF; DNA: TGTGCCAGCTCTCCGGGCCCGGAGACCCAGTACTTC
size: many; D: TRBD1; V: TRBV7-9; J: TRBJ2-5; length: 14; CDR3: CASSAGQGADTQYF; DNA: TGTGCCAGCAGCGCGGGACAGGGGGCGGATACCCAGTACTTC
size: many; D: NA; V: TRBV10-2; J: TRBJ1-1; length: 13; CDR3: CASRRQTNTEAFF; DNA: TGCGCCAGCCGTCGTCAGACGAACACTGAAGCTTTCTTT
size: many; D: TRBD2; V: TRBV11-2; J: TRBJ2-3; length: 14; CDR3: CASGTSGISDTQYF; DNA: TGTGCCAGCGGGACTAGCGGGATATCAGATACGCAGTATTTT
size: NA; D: NA; V: TRBV7-7; J: TRBJ2-5; length: 13; CDR3: CASSPTVGETQYF; DNA: TGTGCTAGCAGCCCGACAGTGGGAGAGACCCAGTACTTC